This T cell receptor (beta chain) comes out of a study of T cell responses to AZD1222 COVID-19 vaccine. Study observations and caveats: None of the repertoires were sampled until the peak T cell response had passed. White British ancestry dominated among donors, who included more females, and clonal diversity was possibly underestimated. Vaccination with two AZD1222 doses was followed by a rise in Spike-specific TCR breadth and depth.

As concerns this clone: Antigen unknown.

Trimming cost V 7 bases and J 5 bases; bases outside gene matches: 7. Germline lookup yields CDR1 MNHNY and CDR2 SVGAGI (reference sequence). The CDR3 is 13 amino acids. The protocol was immunoSEQ multiplex PCR, while the TCRdb copy is restricted to in-frame clones and leaves out a portion. The sample has approximately 150,000 clones, roughly 87% seen once. This sample comprised peripheral blood, obtained 28 days after the second dose of the MenACWY control vaccine. The receptor was isolated from an adult who received the MenACWY meningococcal vaccine as a control. The chain couples TRBV6-6 to TRBJ2-5; 7 nucleotides match TRBD1. The CDR3 region has the DNA TGTGCCAGCACCGAGGGGGCGGATGAGACCCAGTACTTC. Translation gives CASTEGADETQYF.